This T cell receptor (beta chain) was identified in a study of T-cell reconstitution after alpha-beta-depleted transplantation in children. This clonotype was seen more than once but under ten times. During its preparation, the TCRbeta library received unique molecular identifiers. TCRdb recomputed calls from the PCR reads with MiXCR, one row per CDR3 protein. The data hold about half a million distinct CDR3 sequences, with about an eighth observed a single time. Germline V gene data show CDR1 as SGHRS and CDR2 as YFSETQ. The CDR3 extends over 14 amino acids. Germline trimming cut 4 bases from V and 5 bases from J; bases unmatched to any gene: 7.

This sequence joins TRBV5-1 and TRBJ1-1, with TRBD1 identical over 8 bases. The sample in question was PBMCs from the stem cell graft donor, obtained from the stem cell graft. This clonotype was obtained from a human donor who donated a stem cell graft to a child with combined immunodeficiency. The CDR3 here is CASSAGQVHTEAFF. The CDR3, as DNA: TGCGCCAGCAGCGCGGGACAGGTTCATACTGAAGCTTTCTTT.